One sample yielded the 14 T cell receptor beta chains listed below, sequenced in a study of blood T cell repertoires in COVID-19. Measured with immunoSEQ multiplex PCR; TCRdb has only the in-frame clones, and not every one. In the table there are fewer than 250,000 clones, 70% to 80% of which are singletons. Source material: peripheral blood. These receptors were taken from a woman aged 45-65 years with acute or convalescent COVID-19.

The J gene is TRBJ2-1, the V gene TRBV4-2; the match to TRBD1 covers 12 bases. The CDR3 is 18 amino acids. Looked up from germline, CDR1 is LGHNA and CDR2 is YNFKEQ. J lost 7 bases, V lost 8 bases, and 18 bases had no gene match. The CDR3 DNA reads as TGTGCCAGCGCCGGCGGGACAGGGGGCCAGCGCAAGAGGAATGAGCAGTTCTTC. Protein: CASAGGTGGQRKRNEQFF.

The V call is TRBV11-2, the J call TRBJ1-1; 11 bases are shared with TRBD1. Germline loops: CDR1 SGHAT, CDR2 FQNNGV. The CDR3 loop spans 14 amino acids. V shed 5 bases, J shed 4 bases, and the junction held 3 bases outside the gene matches. CDR3 nucleotides: TGTGCCAGCAGCCGGACAGGGGGCACCACTGAAGCTTTCTTT. It yields the protein CASSRTGGTTEAFF.

The chain employs TRBV18 and TRBJ1-1, with a tentative D call TRBD1 (5 bases). V was shortened by 2 bases and J by 8 bases, with 9 bases between the two germline ends. Germline loops: CDR1 KGHSH, CDR2 LQKENI. The CDR3 is made up of 12 amino acids. The CDR3 nucleotides are TGTGCCAGCTCACCAGGGACTAAAGAAGCTTTCTTT. It codes for CASSPGTKEAFF.

The V gene is TRBV30, the J gene TRBJ1-6; D call uncertain. CDR1 GTSNPN and CDR2 SVGIG come from the germline V gene (reference sequence). V was trimmed by 2 bases and J by 7 bases, leaving 9 bases between them. This CDR3 is built from 13 residues. CDR3 protein: CAWSQDPNSPLHF. The CDR3 nucleotides are TGTGCCTGGAGTCAGGATCCAAATTCACCCCTCCACTTT.

The chain is built from TRBV5-1 and TRBJ2-1; 7 bases align to TRBD1. V lost 4 bases, J lost 6 bases, and 10 bases stayed unmatched. In germline, CDR1 is SGHRS, CDR2 YFSETQ. There are 15 residues in the CDR3. Written as DNA, the CDR3 is TGCGCCAGCAGCCGCGGACAGGCCAGGGCCAATGAGCAGTTCTTC. As protein: CASSRGQARANEQFF.

The V and J genes are TRBV7-9 and TRBJ2-7; the D is unclear. The length of the CDR3 is 14 residues. V lost 1 base, J lost 0 bases, and 7 bases lay in between. Germline CDR1 is SEHNR and CDR2 is FQNEAQ (reference sequence). CDR3 bases: TGTGCCAGCAGCTTAGGTGGCCTCTCCTACGAGCAGTACTTC. Amino acids: CASSLGGLSYEQYF.

This clone was detected ten times or more. The chain couples TRBV6-5 to TRBJ1-5; the D gene is possibly TRBD1 (6 bases). Per the germline V gene, CDR1 is MNHEY and CDR2 is SVGAGI. Trimming cost V 6 bases and J 5 bases, with 14 bases left between them. The length of the CDR3 is 14 residues. CDR3: CASRSRGRDQPQHF. DNA for the CDR3: TGTGCCAGCAGATCCAGGGGCCGGGATCAGCCCCAGCATTTT.

V usage is TRBV7-9 and J usage is TRBJ1-3; D is ambiguous. The CDR3 contains 15 residues. Trimming removed 0 bases from V and 4 bases from J, with 10 bases in between. CDR1 is SEHNR, CDR2 FQNEAQ, per germline (reference sequence). The CDR3 DNA reads as TGTGCCAGCAGCTTAGCGCTCGGCGGGGGAAACACCATATATTTT. Its protein product is CASSLALGGGNTIYF.

On this clone: Other DNA sequences in the sample encode the same CDR3. The genes are TRBV28 and TRBJ2-7, with TRBD2 matching 8 bases. The CDR3 covers 13 residues. The J segment lost 4 bases and the V segment lost 5 bases, leaving 4 bases of the junction unmatched. Germline CDR1 is MDHEN and CDR2 is SYDVKM. In DNA form, the CDR3 reads TGTGCCAGCAGTCTCCCGGGGGGGTACGAGCAGTACTTC. Its translation: CASSLPGGYEQYF.

The chain carries TRBV30 and TRBJ2-7, with 13 bases that match TRBD2. V shed 2 bases and J 2 bases; nucleotides not matched to a gene: 9. The CDR3 totals 17 residues. The V gene's germline CDR1 is GTSNPN and CDR2 SVGIG (reference sequence). The CDR3 DNA reads TGTGCCTGGAGTTACACAGGGGGACTAGCGGGAACCTACGAGCAGTACTTC. Translated, it gives CAWSYTGGLAGTYEQYF.

The chain's CDR3 is CASSPTSGAYNEQFF. As DNA, the CDR3 is TGTGCCAGCAGCCCGACTAGCGGTGCCTACAATGAGCAGTTCTTC. The rearrangement uses TRBV27 and TRBJ2-1; 9 bases match TRBD2. Germline CDR1 reads MNHEY; CDR2 reads SMNVEV (reference sequence). The V segment lost 6 bases and the J segment 2 bases; nucleotides outside the gene matches: 5. The CDR3 has 15 amino acids.

This sequence joins TRBV7-2 and TRBJ2-7, with D unclear. The CDR3 covers 16 residues. Germline V gene sequence: CDR1 SGHTA, CDR2 FQGNSA. Trimming pared 2 bases from V and 5 bases from J, leaving 19 bases between. The DNA of the CDR3 is TGTGCCAGCAGCTTAAGGTGGGCAGCTGAGTTCCACGAGCAGTACTTC. Translating gives CASSLRWAAEFHEQYF.

Turning to this clone: Other DNA sequences in this sample translate to the same CDR3. The CDR3 region is CASSLQAGGPRNEQFF. The CDR3, as DNA: TGTGCCAGCAGCCTTCAAGCGGGAGGGCCTCGCAATGAGCAGTTCTTC. The chain carries TRBV7-2 and TRBJ2-1; 10 bases agree with TRBD2. The trim removed 5 bases at V and 6 bases at J, leaving 10 bases unmatched. Germline V lookup: CDR1 SGHTA, CDR2 FQGNSA. The CDR3 consists of 16 residues.

The V call is TRBV15, the J call TRBJ2-1; possible D gene TRBD2, 7 bases. CDR3 size: 17 residues. CDR1 is LNHNV and CDR2 is YYDKDF in the germline V gene (reference sequence). V lost 5 bases, J lost 8 bases, and 25 bases lay in between. This CDR3 is CATSPSLGGGGGHEQFF. The CDR3 region has the DNA TGTGCCACCAGCCCCTCCCTAGGGGGAGGGGGGGGGCATGAGCAGTTCTTC.